This T cell receptor beta chain was observed in a study of OX40 agonist ivuxolimab in advanced cancers. Study summary: Treatment of patients was with ivuxolimab, an agonistic anti-OX40 (CD134) antibody. Ivuxolimab doses were 0.01, 0.1, 0.3, 1.5, 3 or 10 mg/kg every 2 weeks. Findings of the study overall: At doses 0.1 to 3.0 mg/kg, CD4+ and CD8+ clones expanded.

The method was immunoSEQ multiplex PCR; TCRdb's version includes in-frame clones alone and lacks a portion of them. This table holds about 40,000 clones, 88% found once. Regarding this clone: Its specificity is unknown.

The receptor was derived from an adult with an advanced solid tumor such as melanoma, head and neck, liver or kidney cancer. The sequencing used CD4+ or CD8+ T cells sorted from blood, collected in a trial of the OX40 agonist ivuxolimab.

CDR3 sequence: CASSQEGQGGTEAFF. CDR3 DNA sequence: TGCGCCAGCAGCCAAGAAGGACAGGGGGGGACTGAAGCTTTCTTT. V usage is TRBV4-1 and J usage is TRBJ1-1; 10 nucleotides agree with TRBD1. The CDR3 has 15 residues. Losses at the gene ends were 0 bases for V and 5 bases for J; bases not matched to a gene: 3. Germline CDR1 MGHRA, CDR2 YSYEKL.